A selection of T cell receptor beta chains follows, all from one sample in a study of response to subunit inactivated influenza vaccine. TCRdb re-called the RT-PCR reads through MiXCR, storing one row per CDR3 protein. The repertoire holds roughly 160,000 distinct CDR3 sequences, with approximately 11% as singletons. The specimen was non-naive T cells sorted from PBMCs, collected more than 35 days after vaccination. The receptors here all came from a middle-aged man who received an inactivated influenza vaccine. CDR3s include the opening cysteine and the closing phenylalanine or tryptophan. A D gene is named only where the DNA matches it firmly. Some rows have no size entry. The others give once, few or many, or a class for an expanded clone.

v_call,d_call,clone_size,j_call,cdr3_nt,cdr3_aa
TRBV5-8,.,.,TRBJ1-5,TGTGCCAGCAGCTTGACGGCAGGGCAGCCCCAGCATTTT,CASSLTAGQPQHF
TRBV20-1,TRBD1,few,TRBJ2-1,TGCAGTGCTAGATCCGGGACAGGGGGCTTAACCTACAATGAGCAGTTCTTC,CSARSGTGGLTYNEQFF
TRBV3-1,.,many,TRBJ2-3,TGTGCCAGCAGCCATGTAGATACGCAGTATTTT,CASSHVDTQYF
TRBV7-9,.,.,TRBJ2-7,TGTGCCAGCAGCTTATCGCCCGGACAGAGCTACGAGCAGTACTTC,CASSLSPGQSYEQYF
TRBV11-1,TRBD1,few,TRBJ2-3,TGTGCCAGCAGCCGCATGGGCGAGTTTTGGGACAGGGTCACAGATACGCAGTATTTT,CASSRMGEFWDRVTDTQYF
TRBV2,.,.,TRBJ2-1,TGTGCCAGCAGTGGGGGACGGGCGGGGCAGTTCTTC,CASSGGRAGQFF
TRBV6-1,TRBD1,few,TRBJ1-2,TGTGCCAGCAGCCCTGGACAGGCTAACTATGGCTACACCTTC,CASSPGQANYGYTF
TRBV9,.,.,TRBJ1-2,TGTGCCAGCAGCGCCTACCCCGGGACTCTTGGGGGCTACACCTTC,CASSAYPGTLGGYTF
TRBV7-9,.,few,TRBJ2-5,TGTGCCAGCAGCTTAACGGCAGGGAACCAAGAGACCCAGTACTTC,CASSLTAGNQETQYF
TRBV24-1,.,many,TRBJ2-1,TGTGCCACCAGTGACGCCGAACAACGAGGAGTACCCAATGAGCAGTTCTTC,CATSDAEQRGVPNEQFF
TRBV7-2,.,few,TRBJ1-5,TGTGCCAGCAGCCCGCAGGCTACAAGCAATCAGCCCCAGCATTTT,CASSPQATSNQPQHF
TRBV3-1,.,.,TRBJ2-2,TGTGACAGCAGGACGTACACCGGGGAGCTGTTTTTT,CDSRTYTGELFF
TRBV6-2/TRBV6-3,.,.,TRBJ1-1,TGTGCCAGCAGGATCGGACAAGGTCGGAACACTGAAGCTTTCTTT,CASRIGQGRNTEAFF
TRBV30,TRBD2,.,TRBJ2-1,TGTGCCTGGAGGCCCCTCGGGGAGGGAGGGCAGTTCTTC,CAWRPLGEGGQFF
TRBV20-1,.,.,TRBJ1-2,TGCAGTGCTAGGGACACTTTGGGACATGGCTACACCTTC,CSARDTLGHGYTF